These 4 T cell receptor beta chains were all obtained from the same sample, sequenced in a study of T cell responses to AZD1222 COVID-19 vaccine. Clones were read by immunoSEQ multiplex PCR, and TCRdb kept only the in-frame ones, dropping some. The table shows some 94,000 clones, with roughly 92% occurring only once. The input for sequencing was peripheral blood, taken on day 0 of AZD1222 vaccination. The receptor set was obtained from an adult in good health.

The chain uses TRBV19 and TRBJ1-2; tentatively, D is TRBD1 (6 bases). The CDR3 is 13 residues long. Trimming removed 0 bases at V and 10 bases at J, with 12 bases between. Germline lookup yields CDR1 LNHDA and CDR2 SQIVND (reference sequence). CDR3 coding DNA: TGTGCCAGTAGTATAGATCTCCCAGGGGTCTACACCTTC. Amino acids: CASSIDLPGVYTF. The variable domain in full, with the rest retrieved from reference TRBV19 and TRBJ1-2, is DGGITQSPKYLFRKEGQNVTLSCEQNLNHDAMYWYRQDPGQGLRLIYYSQIVNDFQKGDIAEGYSVSREKKESFPLTVTSAQKNPTAFYLCASSIDLPGVYTFGSGTRLTVV.

This clone was detected once. V is TRBV18 and J is TRBJ2-3, with D unresolved. Between the trimmed V and J ends, which lost 3 bases and 4 bases, there was a span of 5 bases. This CDR3 is 12 amino acids long. CDR1 KGHSH and CDR2 LQKENI come from the germline V gene. The CDR3 reads CASSPLSDTQYF. The CDR3 region has the DNA TGTGCCAGCTCACCGCTTTCAGATACGCAGTATTTT.

In nucleotides, the CDR3 is TGTGCCAGCTCACCCGGGACAGGGGGCTGGGACATTCAGTACTTC. Translating it yields CASSPGTGGWDIQYF. The chain is built from TRBV18 and TRBJ2-4, with TRBD1 matching over 12 bases. Germline trimming cut 3 bases from V and 8 bases from J; bases unmatched to any gene: 5. CDR3 length equals 15 residues. CDR1 is KGHSH, CDR2 LQKENI, per germline.

J is TRBJ2-1 and V is TRBV18; 7 positions match TRBD1. The V gene's germline CDR1 is KGHSH and CDR2 LQKENI. This CDR3 has 14 amino acids. The ends lost 1 base at V and 6 bases at J; junction bases unmatched: 3. The CDR3 is CASSPRDSPNEQFF. The CDR3 region has the DNA TGTGCCAGCTCACCACGGGACAGTCCCAATGAGCAGTTCTTC.